Below are 20 T cell receptor beta chains sequenced from a single sample in a study of long-term antiretroviral therapy in people with HIV (dated by TCRdb to 2021 to 2024). The immunoSEQ hsTCRB v3.0 assay was used at survey level resolution for TRB variable region sequencing. The clones in this table, taken by TCRdb from immuneACCESS, are in-frame only. Not every clone is retained; where verified, under half of the shortfall comes from an unresolved V gene, and the cause of the rest is unknown. The sample table holds about 25,000 clones, of which under 85% were seen once. Jointly, the top ten make up about 11% of the sample. Sequencing used unsorted PBMCs, obtained 1.1 years before starting antiretroviral therapy. The receptors stem from a middle-aged woman with HIV.

The chain joins TRBV2 to TRBJ1-2; 7 bases fit TRBD1. V shed 6 bases and J 8 bases; nucleotides not matched to a gene: 15. CDR3 length: 15 amino acids. Germline V gene lookup returns CDR1 SNHLY and CDR2 FYNNEI. The CDR3 loop is CASRARAGGSEGYTF. The CDR3 region has the DNA TGTGCCAGCAGGGCCCGTGCAGGGGGATCGGAGGGCTACACCTTC.

V is TRBV11-2 and J is TRBJ1-1, with 9 bases that match TRBD1. The V and J ends lost 3 bases and 6 bases, in that order; junction bases with no gene match: 2. CDR3 length equals 13 residues. Germline V gene data show CDR1 as SGHAT and CDR2 as FQNNGV. For the CDR3, the DNA is TGTGCCAGCAGCTTGGGACAGGGCCCTGAAGCTTTCTTT. This sequence encodes CASSLGQGPEAFF. Full variable domain (rest looked up from reference TRBV11-2 and TRBJ1-1): EAGVAQSPRYKIIEKRQSVAFWCNPISGHATLYWYQQILGQGPKLLIQFQNNGVVDDSQLPKDRFSAERLKGVDSTLKIQPAKLEDSAVYLCASSLGQGPEAFFGQGTRLTVV.

The V gene is TRBV30, the J gene TRBJ1-3; perhaps TRBD1 as D (5 bases). There are 15 residues in the CDR3. From germline, CDR1 is GTSNPN and CDR2 SVGIG (reference sequence). V lost 3 bases and J 0 bases, leaving 12 bases between the germline ends. The CDR3 coding sequence is TGTGCCTGGAGCGATGACAGTAGCTCTGGAAACACCATATATTTT. It encodes CAWSDDSSSGNTIYF.

The chain combines TRBV19 with TRBJ2-7; weak D call: TRBD2 (6 bases). V lost 3 bases and J 2 bases, leaving 8 bases between the germline ends. This CDR3 is built from 13 residues. The germline V gene encodes CDR1 LNHDA and CDR2 SQIVND (reference sequence). The CDR3 bases are TGTGCCAGTAGTATGGCGGGGACCTACGAGCAGTACTTC. It encodes CASSMAGTYEQYF.

About this clone itself: The same CDR3 can be traced to other DNA sequences in this sample. The chain joins TRBV19 to TRBJ2-5; no clear D. CDR1 and CDR2 (germline): LNHDA, SQIVND (reference sequence). V gave up 8 bases and J gave up 5 bases, with 6 bases separating them. This CDR3 contains 10 residues. This CDR3 is CASLGETQYF. The CDR3, as DNA: TGTGCCAGTTTGGGGGAGACCCAGTACTTC.

This clone was counted a few times. The chain is built from TRBV7-9 and TRBJ1-3; no clear D. From germline, CDR1 is SEHNR and CDR2 FQNEAQ (reference sequence). The CDR3 loop spans 15 amino acids. V lost 5 bases to trimming and J lost 4 bases, with 15 bases between them. This CDR3 reads CASSPLLGSGNTIYF. The CDR3 DNA is TGTGCCAGCAGCCCCCTTTTGGGGTCCGGAAACACCATATATTTT.

This chain links TRBV30 with TRBJ2-6; a weak D match, TRBD2 (6 bases). Germline V gene lookup returns CDR1 GTSNPN and CDR2 SVGIG (reference sequence). V lost 4 bases, J lost 0 bases, and 13 bases lay in between. The CDR3 runs 16 residues. The CDR3 DNA reads TGTGCCTGGAATTGGGGAGGAAGCTCTGGGGCCAACGTCCTGACTTTC. Its protein product is CAWNWGGSSGANVLTF. Filled out from reference TRBV30 and TRBJ2-6, the complete variable domain reads SQTIHQWPATLVQPVGSPLSLECTVEGTSNPNLYWYRQAAGRGLQLLFYSVGIGQISSEVPQNLSASRPQDRQFILSSKKLLLSDSGFYLCAWNWGGSSGANVLTFGAGSRLTVL.

This clone was observed a single time. The gene calls are TRBV4-3 and TRBJ2-3; a weak D match, TRBD1 (5 bases). Germline V gene lookup returns CDR1 LGHNA and CDR2 YSLEER. Trimming removed 4 bases at V and 6 bases at J, with 17 bases between. The length of the CDR3 is 15 residues. CDR3 in amino acids: CASSLRADSLDTQYF. CDR3 coding DNA: TGCGCCAGCAGCCTTAGGGCTGACAGTCTGGATACGCAGTATTTT.

This clone was seen only once. The gene calls are TRBV25-1 and TRBJ2-5; 8 bases are a match to TRBD2. The J call may be incorrect, as the DNA end agrees better with TRBJ2-7. The CDR3 loop spans 15 amino acids. The germline gives CDR1 MGHDK, CDR2 SYGVNS. The CDR3 region has the DNA TGTGCCAGCAGTGACCCCCGGACTAGCTACTACGAGCAGTACTTC. It translates to CASSDPRTSYYEQYF.

The CDR3 sequence is CASSLRDRGGDYGYTF. CDR3 nucleotide sequence: TGTGCCAGCAGCCTCAGGGACAGGGGAGGCGACTATGGCTACACCTTC. The chain recombines TRBV5-6 with TRBJ1-2; 10 nucleotides match TRBD1. The CDR3 has 16 residues. Per the germline V gene, CDR1 is SGHDT and CDR2 is YYEEEE. V lost 4 bases, J lost 3 bases, and 9 bases stayed unmatched.

This clone has just one count. The J gene is TRBJ1-5, the V gene TRBV4-3; D not certain. The germline V and J ends were trimmed by 1 base and 5 bases, with 12 bases remaining between them. The V gene's germline CDR1 is LGHNA and CDR2 YSLEER. The length of the CDR3 is 15 residues. CDR3 in amino acids: CASSQGYIQDQPQHF. CDR3 DNA: TGCGCCAGCAGCCAAGGTTATATTCAGGATCAGCCCCAGCATTTT.

The chain is built from TRBV30 and TRBJ2-3; possible D gene TRBD1, 6 bases. Trimming stripped 3 bases from V and 6 bases from J, with 10 bases between. This CDR3 has 12 residues. CDR1 is GTSNPN, CDR2 SVGIG, per germline (reference sequence). The CDR3 loop is CAWSQRGDTQYF. In nucleotides, the CDR3 is TGTGCCTGGAGCCAAAGGGGGGATACGCAGTATTTT.

This chain links TRBV27 with TRBJ1-5, with D perhaps matching TRBD1 (5 bases). CDR3 length: 15 residues. V lost 3 bases and J 7 bases, leaving 16 bases between the germline ends. Germline V gene lookup returns CDR1 MNHEY and CDR2 SMNVEV (reference sequence). The CDR3 is CASSLQGASTQPQHF. CDR3 nucleotide sequence: TGTGCCAGCAGTTTGCAGGGAGCCTCTACCCAGCCCCAGCATTTT.

V usage is TRBV20-1 and J usage is TRBJ2-1, with D possibly being TRBD2 (6 bases). Germline CDR1 reads DFQATT; CDR2 reads SNEGSKA (reference sequence). V was shortened by 5 bases and J by 10 bases, with 12 bases between the two germline ends. This CDR3 comprises 11 residues. Here the CDR3 reads CSASAGPEQFF. In DNA form, the CDR3 reads TGCAGTGCTTCCGCGGGACCCGAGCAGTTCTTC.

The CDR3 nucleotides read TGTGCCAGTAGTATAATACAAAACTCTGGAAACACCATATATTTT. This gives the protein CASSIIQNSGNTIYF. The chain joins TRBV19 to TRBJ1-3, with D unresolved. This CDR3 region has 15 residues. Germline V gene sequence: CDR1 LNHDA, CDR2 SQIVND (reference sequence). With 2 bases removed from V and 0 bases from J, the gap between germline ends came to 8 bases.

This chain's CDR3 is CASTPGGSYNEQFF. CDR3 nucleotide sequence: TGTGCCAGCACCCCTGGCGGCTCCTACAATGAGCAGTTCTTC. The chain couples TRBV4-2 to TRBJ2-1; the D is unclear. The V and J ends lost 7 bases and 0 bases respectively, with 10 bases between them. In germline, CDR1 is LGHNA, CDR2 YNFKEQ. The CDR3 contains 14 residues.

V and J are TRBV27 and TRBJ1-1; 8 bases fit TRBD1. The CDR3 sequence is 17 residues long. The junction had 9 bases not matched to a gene; V was cut back by 1 base and J by 2 bases. Per the germline V gene, CDR1 is MNHEY and CDR2 is SMNVEV (reference sequence). The CDR3 region has the DNA TGTGCCAGCAGTTTATGGGGCAGGGGGCTTGACAACACTGAAGCTTTCTTT. This encodes CASSLWGRGLDNTEAFF.

The chain joins TRBV7-9 to TRBJ2-1; D is undetermined. Germline V gene data show CDR1 as SEHNR and CDR2 as FQNEAQ (reference sequence). This CDR3 comprises 13 residues. Trimming shortened V by 2 bases and J by 4 bases, and 6 bases separated the two germline ends. CDR3 sequence reads: CASSLQRYNEQFF. The CDR3 DNA reads as TGTGCCAGCAGCTTACAGAGATACAATGAGCAGTTCTTC.

The chain links TRBV19 to TRBJ1-5; possibly TRBD1 for D (5 bases). CDR1 and CDR2 from the germline V gene are LNHDA and SQIVND (reference sequence). This CDR3 is 14 amino acids long. Trimming stripped 3 bases from V and 5 bases from J, with 11 bases between. CDR3 bases: TGTGCCAGTAGTATTCAGGGCGAGCATCAGCCCCAGCATTTT. As protein: CASSIQGEHQPQHF.

J is TRBJ2-7 and V is TRBV4-3, with TRBD2 as a possible D gene (5 bases). Trimming left V 6 bases short and J 0 bases short, with 12 bases between. The germline gives CDR1 LGHNA, CDR2 YSLEER. CDR3 size: 14 residues. CDR3 nucleotides: TGCGCCAGCAGTCGGAGAGGGAGCTCCTACGAGCAGTACTTC. This encodes CASSRRGSSYEQYF.